The clone carrying this T cell receptor (beta chain) was observed a handful of times. The antigen remains undetermined. After 5'RACE with constant-segment primers, TCR alpha and TCR beta cDNA libraries carrying sample barcodes and UMIs were obtained. In TCRdb, the 5' RACE reads were re-called with MiXCR into one record per CDR3 protein. The top ten clones hold about an eighth of a sample with more than 350,000 distinct CDR3 sequences, approximately 21% of them seen once. This sample was included in a study of T-cell memory formation after mild COVID-19. Study details: For the most part, TCR clusters were specific to one donor.

General study findings and limits: There was a balanced CD4/CD8 profile in clones contracting day 15 to 85, and later expanders leaned CD4+.

Germline CDR1 and CDR2: SGHNT and YYREEE (reference sequence). This CDR3 region has 15 residues. After removal of 5 bases from V and 0 bases from J, the junction contained 6 bases not matched to a gene. This sequence originates from an adult woman who had mild COVID-19 (a few samples of this study predate the infection). Cell type and time point are not known. Sequences were obtained from PBMCs or a T cell subset sorted from them (not recorded which). The J gene is TRBJ2-7, the V gene TRBV5-4; 9 nucleotides match TRBD2. The CDR3 DNA reads TGTGCCAGCAGTTTAGCGGGGGAGGGCTCCTACGAGCAGTACTTC. Translating it yields CASSLAGEGSYEQYF.